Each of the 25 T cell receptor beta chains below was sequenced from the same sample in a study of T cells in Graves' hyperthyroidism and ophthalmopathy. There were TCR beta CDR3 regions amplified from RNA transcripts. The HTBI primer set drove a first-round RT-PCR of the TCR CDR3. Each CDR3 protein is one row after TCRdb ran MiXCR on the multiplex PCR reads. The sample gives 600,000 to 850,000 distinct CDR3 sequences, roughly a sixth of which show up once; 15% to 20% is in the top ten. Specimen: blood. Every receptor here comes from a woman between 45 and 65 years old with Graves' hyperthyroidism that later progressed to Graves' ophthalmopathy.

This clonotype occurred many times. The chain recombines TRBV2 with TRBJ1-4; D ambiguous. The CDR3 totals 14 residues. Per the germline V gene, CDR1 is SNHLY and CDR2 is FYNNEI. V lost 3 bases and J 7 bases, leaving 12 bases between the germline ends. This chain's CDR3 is CASSDRREGEKLFF. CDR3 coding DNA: TGTGCCAGCAGTGATCGAAGGGAAGGTGAAAAACTGTTTTTT.

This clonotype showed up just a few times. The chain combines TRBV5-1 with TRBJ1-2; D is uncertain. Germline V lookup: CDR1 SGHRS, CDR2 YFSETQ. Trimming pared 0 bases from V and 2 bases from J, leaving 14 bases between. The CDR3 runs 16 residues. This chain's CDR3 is CASSLGPAAGNYGYTF. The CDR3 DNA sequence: TGCGCCAGCAGCTTGGGACCCGCCGCGGGGAACTATGGCTACACCTTC.

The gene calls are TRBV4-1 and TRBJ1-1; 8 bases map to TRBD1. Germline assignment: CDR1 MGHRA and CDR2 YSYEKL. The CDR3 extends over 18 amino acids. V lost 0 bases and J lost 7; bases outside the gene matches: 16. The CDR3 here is CASSQDGGTGRYGSEAFF. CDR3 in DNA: TGCGCCAGCAGCCAAGATGGGGGGACAGGTAGATATGGCAGTGAAGCTTTCTTT.

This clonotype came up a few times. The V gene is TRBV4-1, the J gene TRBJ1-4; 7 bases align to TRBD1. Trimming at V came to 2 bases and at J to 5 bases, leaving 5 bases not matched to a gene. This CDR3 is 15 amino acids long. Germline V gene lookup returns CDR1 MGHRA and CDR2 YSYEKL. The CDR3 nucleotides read TGCGCCAGCAGCCAACGGGGACAGAGGAATGAAAAACTGTTTTTT. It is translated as CASSQRGQRNEKLFF.

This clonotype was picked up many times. The CDR3 loop reads CASKAGITDTQYF. CDR3 bases: TGCGCCAGCAAGGCCGGAATCACAGATACGCAGTATTTT. The chain has TRBV5-1 and TRBJ2-3; no clear D gene. Between the trimmed V and J ends, which lost 6 bases and 2 bases, there was a span of 10 bases. Per the germline V gene, CDR1 is SGHRS and CDR2 is YFSETQ. The CDR3 sequence is 13 residues long.

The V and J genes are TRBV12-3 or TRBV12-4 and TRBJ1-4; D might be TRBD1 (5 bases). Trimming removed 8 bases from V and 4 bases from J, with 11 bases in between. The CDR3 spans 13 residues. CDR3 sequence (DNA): TGTGCCAGCCTCCGACAGTTTAATGAAAAACTGTTTTTT. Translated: CASLRQFNEKLFF.

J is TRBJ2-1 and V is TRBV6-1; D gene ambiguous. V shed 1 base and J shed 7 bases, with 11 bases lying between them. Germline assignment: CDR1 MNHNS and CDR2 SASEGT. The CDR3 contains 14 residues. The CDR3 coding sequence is TGTGCCAGCAGTGAAGGAGATGGACGAAATGAGCAGTTCTTC. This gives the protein CASSEGDGRNEQFF.

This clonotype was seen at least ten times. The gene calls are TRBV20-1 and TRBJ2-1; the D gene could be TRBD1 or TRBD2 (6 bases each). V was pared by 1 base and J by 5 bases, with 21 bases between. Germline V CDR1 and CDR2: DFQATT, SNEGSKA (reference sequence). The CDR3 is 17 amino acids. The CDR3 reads CSARGPGWGATDNEQFF. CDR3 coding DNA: TGCAGTGCTAGAGGCCCAGGGTGGGGGGCGACGGACAATGAGCAGTTCTTC.

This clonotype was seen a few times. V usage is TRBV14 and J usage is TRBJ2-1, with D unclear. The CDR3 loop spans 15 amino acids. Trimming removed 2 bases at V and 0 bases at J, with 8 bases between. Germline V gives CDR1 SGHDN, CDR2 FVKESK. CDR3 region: CASSQLHSSYNEQFF. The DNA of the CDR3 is TGTGCCAGCAGCCAACTCCACAGCTCCTACAATGAGCAGTTCTTC.

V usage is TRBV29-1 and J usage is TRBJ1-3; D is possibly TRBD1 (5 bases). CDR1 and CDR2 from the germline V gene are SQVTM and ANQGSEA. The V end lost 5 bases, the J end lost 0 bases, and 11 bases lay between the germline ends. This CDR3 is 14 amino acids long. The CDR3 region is CSVSRALSGNTIYF. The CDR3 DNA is TGCAGCGTTAGCAGGGCGCTCTCTGGAAACACCATATATTTT.

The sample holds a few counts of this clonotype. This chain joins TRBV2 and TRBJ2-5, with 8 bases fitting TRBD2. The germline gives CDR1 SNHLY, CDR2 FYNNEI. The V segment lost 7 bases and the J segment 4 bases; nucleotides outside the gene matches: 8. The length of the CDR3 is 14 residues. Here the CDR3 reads CASTKLLAAETQYF. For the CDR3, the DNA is TGTGCCAGCACCAAATTACTAGCGGCAGAGACCCAGTACTTC. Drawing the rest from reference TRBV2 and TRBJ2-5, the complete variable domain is EPEVTQTPSHQVTQMGQEVILRCVPISNHLYFYWYRQILGQKVEFLVSFYNNEISEKSEIFDDQFSVERPDGSNFTLKIRSTKLEDSAMYFCASTKLLAAETQYFGPGTRLLVL.

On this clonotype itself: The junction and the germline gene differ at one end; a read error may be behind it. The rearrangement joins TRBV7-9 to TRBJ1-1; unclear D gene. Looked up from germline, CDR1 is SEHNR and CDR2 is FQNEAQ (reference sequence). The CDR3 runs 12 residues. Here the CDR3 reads CASSRMNIEAFF. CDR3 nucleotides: TGTGCCAGCAGCCGCATGAACATTGAAGCTTTCTTT.

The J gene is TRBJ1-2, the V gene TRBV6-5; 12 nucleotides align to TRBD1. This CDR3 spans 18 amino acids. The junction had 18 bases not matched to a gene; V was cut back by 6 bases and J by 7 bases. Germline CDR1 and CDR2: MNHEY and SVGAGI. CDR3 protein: CASSREQLPGQGALGYTF. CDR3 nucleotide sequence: TGTGCCAGCAGCCGAGAGCAGTTACCGGGACAGGGGGCGCTTGGCTACACCTTC.

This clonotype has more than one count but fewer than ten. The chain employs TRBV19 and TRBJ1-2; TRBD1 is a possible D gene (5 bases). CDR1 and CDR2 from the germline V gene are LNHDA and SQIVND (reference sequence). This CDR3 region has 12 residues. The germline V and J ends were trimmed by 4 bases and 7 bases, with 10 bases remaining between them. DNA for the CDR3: TGTGCCAGTAGTAGGGTCGGGGGTGGCTACACCTTC. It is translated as CASSRVGGGYTF.

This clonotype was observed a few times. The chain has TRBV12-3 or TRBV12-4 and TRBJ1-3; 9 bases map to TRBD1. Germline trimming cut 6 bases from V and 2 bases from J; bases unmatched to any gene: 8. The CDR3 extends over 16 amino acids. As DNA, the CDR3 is TGTGCCAGCAGAACCCAGGGACAGGGTCCTGGAAACACCATATATTTT. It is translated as CASRTQGQGPGNTIYF.

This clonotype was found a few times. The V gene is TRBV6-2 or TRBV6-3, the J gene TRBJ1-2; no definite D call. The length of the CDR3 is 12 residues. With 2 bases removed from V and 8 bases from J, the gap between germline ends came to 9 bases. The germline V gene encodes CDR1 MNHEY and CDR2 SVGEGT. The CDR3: CASSYAGRGYTF. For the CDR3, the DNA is TGTGCCAGCAGTTACGCAGGTCGGGGCTACACCTTC.

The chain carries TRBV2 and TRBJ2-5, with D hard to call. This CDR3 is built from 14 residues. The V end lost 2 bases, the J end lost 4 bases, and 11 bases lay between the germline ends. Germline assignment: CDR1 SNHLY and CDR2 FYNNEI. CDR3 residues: CASSEHLNLETQYF. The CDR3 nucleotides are TGTGCCAGCAGTGAACACCTGAACTTAGAGACCCAGTACTTC.

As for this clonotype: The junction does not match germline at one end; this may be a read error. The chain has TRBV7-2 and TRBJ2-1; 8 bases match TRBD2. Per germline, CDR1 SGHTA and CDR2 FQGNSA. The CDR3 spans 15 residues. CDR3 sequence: CARSLGLASYNEQFF. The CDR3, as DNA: TGTGCCAGAAGCTTAGGACTAGCAAGCTACAATGAGCAGTTCTTC.

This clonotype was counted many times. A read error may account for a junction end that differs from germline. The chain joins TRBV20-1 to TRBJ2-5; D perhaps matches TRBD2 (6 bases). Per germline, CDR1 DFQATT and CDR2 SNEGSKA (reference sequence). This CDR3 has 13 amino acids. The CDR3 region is CCASDGGRETQYF. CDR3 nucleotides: TGCTGTGCTAGTGACGGGGGTCGGGAGACCCAGTACTTC.

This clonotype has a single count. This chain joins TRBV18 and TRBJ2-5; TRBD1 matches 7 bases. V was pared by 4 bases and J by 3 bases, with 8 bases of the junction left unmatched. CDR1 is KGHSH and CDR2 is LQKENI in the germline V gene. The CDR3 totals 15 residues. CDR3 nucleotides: TGTGCCAGCTCACTGGTGAGGACAGGAGAAGAGACCCAGTACTTC. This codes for CASSLVRTGEETQYF.

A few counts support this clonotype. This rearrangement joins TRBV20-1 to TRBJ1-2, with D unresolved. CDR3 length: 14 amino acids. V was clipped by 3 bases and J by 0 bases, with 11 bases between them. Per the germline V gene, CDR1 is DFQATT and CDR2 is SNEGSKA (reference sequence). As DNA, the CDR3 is TGCAGTGCTAGTCGACGGGCTGCTAACTATGGCTACACCTTC. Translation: CSASRRAANYGYTF.

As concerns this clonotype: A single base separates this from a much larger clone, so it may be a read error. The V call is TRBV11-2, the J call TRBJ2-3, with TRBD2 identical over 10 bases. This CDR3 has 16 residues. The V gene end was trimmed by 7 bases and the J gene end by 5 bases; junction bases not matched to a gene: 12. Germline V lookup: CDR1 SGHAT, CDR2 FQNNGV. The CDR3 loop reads CASIYLAGVAGDTQYF. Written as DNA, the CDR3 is TGTGCCAGCATCTATCTAGCGGGGGTCGCGGGAGATACGCAGTATTTT.

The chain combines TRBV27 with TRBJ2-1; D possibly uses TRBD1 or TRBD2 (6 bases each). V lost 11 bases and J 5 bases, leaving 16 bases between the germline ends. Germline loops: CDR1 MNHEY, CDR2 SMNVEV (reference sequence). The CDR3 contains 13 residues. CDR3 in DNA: TGTGCCCCCGTGGGGGGCTCTAACAATGAGCAGTTCTTC. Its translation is CAPVGGSNNEQFF.

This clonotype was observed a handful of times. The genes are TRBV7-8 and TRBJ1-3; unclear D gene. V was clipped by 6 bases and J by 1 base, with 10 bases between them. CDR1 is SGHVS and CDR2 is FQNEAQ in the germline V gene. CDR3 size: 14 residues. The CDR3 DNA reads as TGTGCCAGCAGTCCAACGCGGTCTGGAAACACCATATATTTT. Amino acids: CASSPTRSGNTIYF.

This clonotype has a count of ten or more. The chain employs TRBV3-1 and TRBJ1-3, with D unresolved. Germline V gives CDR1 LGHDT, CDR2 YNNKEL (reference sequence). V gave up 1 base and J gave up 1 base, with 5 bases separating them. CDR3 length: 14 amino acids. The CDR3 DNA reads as TGTGCCAGCAGCCAAGCCGGATCTGGAAACACCATATATTTT. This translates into CASSQAGSGNTIYF.